This TCR beta chain was captured by sequencing in a study of cytotoxic CD8 clonotypes in ibrutinib-treated CLL. Study-level background: In all, about a dozen patients were relapsed/refractory, approximately 14 were treatment-naive and about 18 were IGHV unmutated.

The CDR3 has 14 amino acids. Trimming removed 3 bases from V and 5 bases from J, with 11 bases in between. CDR1 LNHDA and CDR2 SQIVND come from the germline V gene (reference sequence). TCRdb's copy holds only in-frame clones and misses some; the assay was immunoSEQ multiplex PCR. This sample has 140,000 or so clones, with 79% found just once. The gene calls are TRBV19 and TRBJ2-1; D gene uncertain. The sequenced sample was PBMCs, obtained after 12 months of ibrutinib treatment. The origin of this receptor is a human donor with chronic lymphocytic leukemia. Written as DNA, the CDR3 is TGTGCCAGTAGTATTTCCCTAGTTCACAATGAGCAGTTCTTC. Residues: CASSISLVHNEQFF.